These 7 T cell receptor beta chains share one sample of origin, sequenced in a study of T cells of healthy individuals. TCRdb re-derived calls from the 5' RACE reads in MiXCR, one entry per CDR3 protein. In the table there are around 53,000 distinct CDR3 sequences, 14% to 15% of which are singletons. These receptors were collected from a human donor in good health.

The J gene is TRBJ2-1, the V gene TRBV6-2 or TRBV6-3; 8 positions match TRBD2. CDR1 and CDR2 from the germline V gene are MNHEY and SVGEGT. This CDR3 spans 15 amino acids. Losses at the gene ends were 7 bases for V and 8 bases for J; bases not matched to a gene: 13. CDR3 nucleotide sequence: TGTGCCAGCAACGGGGGGGGCGGGAGGTTATATGAGCAGTTCTTC. This translates into CASNGGGGRLYEQFF.

This clonotype was counted ten times or more. This chain connects TRBV24-1 to TRBJ2-3; D possibly corresponds to TRBD1 (8 bases). Germline CDR1 KGHDR, CDR2 SFDVKD. Trimming removed 9 bases from V and 5 bases from J, with 20 bases in between. The CDR3 is 15 residues long. CDR3 bases: TGTGCCACCCGCGGGGGAGACAGGGGCGGAGATACGCAGTATTTT. Translated: CATRGGDRGGDTQYF.

This clonotype has a handful of counts. The V and J genes are TRBV7-6 and TRBJ1-4; tentatively, D is TRBD1 (6 bases). Germline-derived CDR1 and CDR2 are SGHVS and FNYEAQ. The CDR3 contains 14 residues. The germline V and J ends were trimmed by 4 bases and 14 bases, with 20 bases remaining between them. The CDR3 spells CASSSGIRKDRLFF. The CDR3 DNA sequence: TGTGCCAGCAGCTCCGGGATCCGAAAAGACAGGCTGTTTTTT.

The table lists this clonotype with a few counts. The genes are TRBV20-1 and TRBJ1-4; D not certain. The germline gives CDR1 DFQATT, CDR2 SNEGSKA (reference sequence). CDR3 length equals 13 residues. V lost 3 bases to trimming and J lost 8 bases, with 13 bases between them. The CDR3 sequence: CSARGPMGEKLFF. Here the CDR3 DNA reads TGCAGTGCTAGGGGCCCCATGGGAGAAAAACTGTTTTTT.

This clonotype was seen just once. The CDR3 region is CATSDLTPEQFF. CDR3 DNA sequence: TGTGCCACCAGTGATTTGACACCCGAGCAGTTCTTC. The chain couples TRBV24-1 to TRBJ2-1; no definite D call. Trimming took off 0 bases at V and 10 bases at J, with 6 bases between the two ends. The CDR3 runs 12 residues. Per germline, CDR1 KGHDR and CDR2 SFDVKD.

Only a few counts were recorded for this clonotype. This chain links TRBV20-1 with TRBJ1-2; 9 positions match TRBD1. The germline V gene encodes CDR1 DFQATT and CDR2 SNEGSKA (reference sequence). CDR3 length: 14 residues. J gave up 4 bases and V 6 bases, and 9 bases lay outside the gene matches. CDR3 in DNA: TGCAGTGCACTTAGGGACAGGGACATCTATGGCTACACCTTC. This codes for CSALRDRDIYGYTF.

The chain uses TRBV5-1 and TRBJ2-3; 9 nucleotides match TRBD1. The CDR3 totals 15 residues. V shed 2 bases and J 2 bases; nucleotides not matched to a gene: 3. Looked up from germline, CDR1 is SGHRS and CDR2 is YFSETQ. Written as DNA, the CDR3 is TGCGCCAGCAGCTTTGGGGACAGGGACACAGATACGCAGTATTTT. Translation gives CASSFGDRDTDTQYF.